The TCR beta chain described here comes from a study of PD-1 blockade in classical Hodgkin lymphoma (TCRdb year 2020). Notes on the research overall: Nivolumab dosing was 3 mg/kg intravenously every 2 weeks, continuing until either disease progression or unacceptable toxicity. A peripheral blood immune signature of response to PD-1 blockade in classical Hodgkin lymphoma was defined using TCR beta sequencing and CyTOF.

The time point label, as the study defines it: cycle 2 day 1 (C2D1) of nivolumab. Every trial patient had relapsed following autologous stem cell transplantation, and prior brentuximab vedotin exposure was what differed among cohorts A, B and C. A total of under 70 patients with relapsed/refractory classical Hodgkin lymphoma made up the trial cohort, and each patient's best overall response was complete response, partial response or progressive disease. Single-agent nivolumab was administered to trial patients in the multi-cohort phase II CheckMate 205 trial. An independent review committee assessed best overall response by applying the 2007 International Working Group response criteria. Trial PBMCs were collected just before the start of nivolumab (C1D1) and during therapy at cycle 2 day 1 and cycle 4 day 1. Peripheral blood was collected in 8 mL Vacutainer Cell Preparation Tubes, from which PBMCs were isolated by centrifugation and then cryopreserved.

Of note for this clone: Its antigen is currently not known. No per-base quality is available; no much larger clone lies one base away.

The Qiagen DNeasy kit was used to extract genomic DNA from unsorted PBMCs and from the negatively selected CD4+ and CD8+ fractions. TCR beta CDR3 regions were subjected to amplification by immunoSEQ multiplex PCR with primers that anneal to V and J segments. A synthetic immune receptor repertoire was used to minimize amplification bias, and remaining bias was computationally removed after sequencing. Concerning the study's data processing: Repertoire diversity was quantified as the Shannon entropy index using custom Python scripts. Unsorted, CD4+ and CD8+ repertoires were analyzed separately, except in combined analyses where CD4+ and CD8+ sequences were merged in silico. Clonal expansion was defined as a frequency increase of at least 2-fold after treatment compared with C1D1, and clones undetected at baseline were assigned a pseudocount of 0.5. Singleton clones were defined as clones with 0 or 1 copy at C1D1, and non-singleton clones were defined as clones with 2 or more copies. Clones expanded in unsorted samples were annotated as CD4+, CD8+ or unknown by matching protein sequences in sorted samples from the same patient. Wilcoxon tests were applied to paired samples to test diversity changes from C1D1 to C4D1. What TCRdb holds here is the immuneACCESS table cut down to in-frame rearrangements. Part of the clones is not present; checked against another copy, under half of the missing clones reflect an unresolved V gene, and the others are unexplained. From that table come the V and J calls and clone size; the DNA was used to work out D and trimming. For this sample there are 90,000 to 130,000 clones; roughly nine tenths appear just once. Roughly 21% of the sample goes to the ten largest clones.

CDR1 LNHDA and CDR2 SQIVND are derived from the germline V gene (reference sequence). From V the trimming removes 6 bases and from J it removes 8 bases, while the gene matches leave 7 bases of the junction unaccounted for. From cysteine to phenylalanine, the CDR3 is 14 amino acids long. Here the CDR3 DNA is all that survives: 42 bases in frame from base 1. What the study reported, not specific to this receptor: By C4D1, a significant rise was seen in CD4+ TCR diversity but not in CD8+ TCR diversity (p=0.0027 vs p=0.16), and the rise was most apparent among complete responders (p=0.02). Lower diversity was seen in patients whose nivolumab began less than 1 year after ASCT, and these patients were left out of later analyses so that immune reconstitution would not confound the results. Baseline TCR diversity was reported to be lower in newly diagnosed patients than in healthy donors, and even lower in relapsed/refractory patients. Baseline diversity similar to that of newly diagnosed patients was observed in trial patients achieving complete response, whereas significantly lower diversity was observed in partial responders and progressors. The study was limited to a single clinical trial cohort, and causes of repertoire differences, possibly disease activity or prior therapy, remained undefined.

Sample: peripheral blood mononuclear cells (PBMCs), taken before the second cycle of nivolumab. The sequence links TRBV19 to TRBJ1-4; 9 nucleotides in the junction match TRBD1. The sequence was obtained from a human donor with classical Hodgkin lymphoma. In nucleotide form, the sequence is TGTGCCAGTAGGGGCGGGACAGGGCAGGAAAAACTGTTTTTT. It encodes CASRGGTGQEKLFF.